Shown below are 14 T cell receptor beta chains from a single sample sequenced in a study of T cells in Graves' hyperthyroidism and ophthalmopathy. Amplification of TCR beta CDR3 regions was performed using RNA transcripts as template. The TCR CDR3 was amplified in a first-round RT-PCR using the HTBI primer set. MiXCR was run by TCRdb on the multiplex PCR reads, yielding one entry per CDR3 protein. The sample shows more than 650,000 distinct CDR3 sequences, approximately 15% of them seen only once. What was sequenced was blood. Receptors were obtained from a woman younger than 30 with Graves' hyperthyroidism.

The chain employs TRBV7-3 and TRBJ2-1; no firm D call. CDR3 length equals 14 residues. In germline, CDR1 is SGHTA, CDR2 FQGTGA. Deletions cut 2 bases from V and 4 bases from J, with 9 bases between. The CDR3: CASSLSAKYNEQFF. The CDR3 coding sequence is TGTGCCAGCAGCTTATCGGCTAAATACAATGAGCAGTTCTTC.

The chain is built from TRBV7-2 and TRBJ2-1; D is perhaps TRBD2 (6 bases). The V end was cut by 6 bases, the J end by 7 bases, with 16 bases between. The CDR3 has 14 amino acids. Germline V gene lookup returns CDR1 SGHTA and CDR2 FQGNSA. The CDR3 sequence: CASRPEGLGNEQFF. The DNA of the CDR3 is TGTGCCAGCAGACCGGAGGGCCTCGGAAATGAGCAGTTCTTC. Supplemented by reference TRBV7-2 and TRBJ2-1, the full variable domain reads GAGVSQSPSNKVTEKGKDVELRCDPISGHTALYWYRQSLGQGLEFLIYFQGNSAPDKSGLPSDRFSAERTGGSVSTLTIQRTQQEDSAVYLCASRPEGLGNEQFFGPGTRLTVL.

This clonotype was detected many times. The chain employs TRBV30 and TRBJ2-5; D is ambiguous. Between the trimmed V and J ends, which lost 0 bases and 4 bases, there was a span of 3 bases. This CDR3 region has 11 residues. CDR1 is GTSNPN and CDR2 is SVGIG in the germline V gene (reference sequence). The CDR3 here is CAWSVSETQYF. The CDR3 nucleotides read TGTGCCTGGAGTGTATCAGAGACCCAGTACTTC.

J is TRBJ1-2 and V is TRBV7-2, with 9 bases fitting TRBD1. V dropped 6 bases and J dropped 5; count of bases not matched to a gene: 4. Germline CDR1 SGHTA, CDR2 FQGNSA. The CDR3 spans 13 residues. DNA of the CDR3: TGTGCCAGCAGGTCGACAGGGGGTTATGGCTACACCTTC. This encodes CASRSTGGYGYTF.

At least ten counts were recorded for this clonotype. The rearrangement uses TRBV29-1 and TRBJ2-3; TRBD1 is a possible D gene (6 bases). Trimming took 0 bases from V and 2 from J, leaving 18 bases between them. The V gene's germline CDR1 is SQVTM and CDR2 ANQGSEA. The CDR3 extends over 17 amino acids. The CDR3 sequence: CSVEDETGDRHTDTQYF. DNA for the CDR3: TGCAGCGTTGAAGATGAGACAGGCGACCGTCACACAGATACGCAGTATTTT.

This clonotype was recorded at least ten times. The rearrangement uses TRBV7-8 and TRBJ1-5; 10 bases are a match to TRBD1. The V and J ends lost 2 bases and 0 bases, in that order; junction bases with no gene match: 4. The germline gives CDR1 SGHVS, CDR2 FQNEAQ. This CDR3 has 17 residues. CDR3 DNA: TGTGCCAGCAGCTTATCGGGACAGGGGCCTAGCAATCAGCCCCAGCATTTT. Protein sequence: CASSLSGQGPSNQPQHF.

This clonotype was seen repeatedly, ten times or more. For the CDR3, the DNA is TGTGCCAGCAGCTTAAGGCACATGTCGTACCCGGGGGAGCTGTTTTTT. Translated: CASSLRHMSYPGELFF. The chain employs TRBV11-2 and TRBJ2-2, with D unresolved. The CDR3 covers 16 residues. Germline-derived CDR1 and CDR2 are SGHAT and FQNNGV. The ends were cut back, 2 bases at V and 8 bases at J, with 18 bases in the middle.

This clonotype was found a few times. Since the CDR3 does not end with the conserved phenylalanine or tryptophan, this likely comes from a read error. The chain carries TRBV20-1 and TRBJ2-1; TRBD1 is a possible D gene (5 bases). This CDR3 comprises 15 residues. Trimming took off 0 bases at V and 0 bases at J, with 9 bases between the two ends. CDR1 is DFQATT and CDR2 is SNEGSKA in the germline V gene (reference sequence). CDR3 in DNA: TGCAGTGCTAGAGACGACAGAATCTCCTACAATGAGCAGTTCCTC. Translated, it gives CSARDDRISYNEQFL.

The chain links TRBV6-1 to TRBJ2-2, with D perhaps being TRBD1 or TRBD2 (5 bases each). This CDR3 contains 16 residues. Germline V gives CDR1 MNHNS, CDR2 SASEGT. Trimming took off 6 bases at V and 0 bases at J, with 14 bases between the two ends. The CDR3 DNA sequence: TGTGCCAGCAGCGATAAGCCGGGACCGAACACCGGGGAGCTGTTTTTT. This translates into CASSDKPGPNTGELFF.

In this sample, this clonotype turned up a few times. The rearrangement links TRBV6-5 to TRBJ2-1, with D unclear. Trimming took off 2 bases at V and 6 bases at J, with 8 bases between the two ends. Germline V gene data show CDR1 as MNHEY and CDR2 as SVGAGI. The CDR3 covers 13 residues. The CDR3 reads CASSYGWINEQFF. The CDR3 DNA reads as TGTGCCAGCAGTTACGGTTGGATCAATGAGCAGTTCTTC.

In this sample, this clonotype turned up many times. The chain carries TRBV20-1 and TRBJ1-5; TRBD1 matches 9 bases. V lost 4 bases and J lost 7; bases outside the gene matches: 11. The CDR3 length is 15 residues. The V gene's germline CDR1 is DFQATT and CDR2 SNEGSKA (reference sequence). CDR3 coding DNA: TGCAGTGCTATCCGGACAGGGGTAAAGGGACAGCCCCAGCATTTT. Protein product: CSAIRTGVKGQPQHF.

Points on this clonotype: It may be a read error: a sequence one base away is much more abundant. The J gene is TRBJ2-7, the V gene TRBV5-1; TRBD1 agrees at 7 bases. CDR1 is SGHRS, CDR2 YFSETQ, per germline. The CDR3 runs 14 residues. The CDR3 region is CASSLVPGGYVQYF. CDR3 DNA: TGCGCCAGCAGCTTGGTCCCAGGGGGATACGTGCAGTACTTC.

The sample holds a few counts of this clonotype. This chain connects TRBV6-6 to TRBJ2-7; the D gene is possibly TRBD1 (6 bases). The CDR3 has 15 residues. The V and J ends lost 2 bases and 6 bases respectively, with 17 bases between them. From germline, CDR1 is MNHNY and CDR2 SVGAGI (reference sequence). Here the CDR3 DNA reads TGTGCCAGCAGTTACGGTCCGGGACCCAGGGGCGAGCAGTACTTC. Protein product: CASSYGPGPRGEQYF.

The chain joins TRBV5-5 to TRBJ2-5, with TRBD2 matching 10 bases. The CDR3 is 17 amino acids. Germline CDR1 and CDR2: SGHKS and YYEKEE (reference sequence). Trimming removed 0 bases from V and 5 bases from J; junction bases left unmatched: 10. The CDR3 reads CASSLVGLAGARETQYF. CDR3 in DNA: TGTGCCAGCAGCTTGGTAGGGCTAGCGGGAGCCCGCGAGACCCAGTACTTC.